This T cell receptor beta chain comes out of a study of CXCR3-negative and CXCR3-positive naive CD8 T cells (dated by TCRdb to between 2018 and 2021). Study-level background: About 150 million TRB reads were obtained in total, roughly 1.5 +/- 0.3 million reads per library. Diversity and physicochemical repertoire analyses covered around 10 donors pooled from two independent experiments. TRBV-TRBJ cluster analysis included naive subsets from a handful of donors and memory cells from 3 donors.

The full study reports these points: Similar TRBV-TRBJ usage was shown by naive CXCR3-negative and CXCR3-positive cells from the same donor, whereas distinct patterns were shown by memory cells. Because CXCR3 expression was partially decreased after cryopreservation, freshly isolated PBMCs were used for most assays. Because surface CD5, which has been linked to self-reactivity in mice, was comparable between naive subsets, TCR interaction strength was also inferred from TRB CDR3 physicochemical properties. Repertoire diversity was comparably high in both naive subsets but much lower in memory CD8+ T cells.

To note about this clonotype: Which antigen it targets is not known.

For every CD8+ T cell subset, approximately 300,000 cells were flow-sorted straight into RLT lysis buffer, and each subset was sorted in triplicate. Peripheral blood mononuclear cells were isolated from buffy coats using standard density gradient centrifugation. An RNeasy Mini Kit was used to extract total RNA from the sorted cells. Counted from cysteine to phenylalanine, this CDR3 has 19 amino acids. No DNA appears here. CDR1 SGHTA and CDR2 FQGTGA are derived from the germline V gene. The reads were generated on a NextSeq 550. The Human TCR Profiling Kit (MiLaboratory) was used to prepare UMI-labeled 5' RACE TRB cDNA libraries. cDNA synthesis used the entire amount of extracted RNA, and PCR amplification then used the entire amount of cDNA produced. The libraries were made side by side, with each library going through the same number of PCR cycles. Processing in the source paper ran as follows. MIGEC and MiXCR extracted about 54,000 +/- 9,700 unique UMI-labeled TRB cDNA molecules per library, requiring at least two reads per UMI. An average of roughly 40,000 +/- 10,000 functional in-frame TRB CDR3 nucleotide clonotypes without stop codons was found per library. After downsampling to 5000 UMI-labeled TRB molecules per sample, diversity metrics such as normalized Shannon-Wiener and Chao1 were calculated in VDJtools. VDJtools computed clonotype-size-weighted physicochemical properties of the central five CDR3 residues: interaction energy, strength, volume and Kidera factor 4. Based on TCRdb reprocessing of the reads, there is one entry per CDR3 protein sequence, and DNA is missing. The V and J calls were not made by the authors but by TCRdb's processing. The table of this sample itemizes approximately 52,000 distinct CDR3 sequences. 15% of the sample is in the top ten clones.

The clonotype originates from a human donor in good health. Some clones in this sample may be carry-over from other donors' samples. The sample comprised memory CD8+ T cells from blood. In the paper's terms, the cell subset or site label means: conventional CD8+ memory T cells (TMEM), sorted as controls. The chain is assembled from TRBV7-3 and TRBJ2-1; TCRdb gives TRBD2 as the D gene, but with no DNA this cannot be confirmed. The CDR3 region has the sequence CASSLYPLGERGGYNEQFF.